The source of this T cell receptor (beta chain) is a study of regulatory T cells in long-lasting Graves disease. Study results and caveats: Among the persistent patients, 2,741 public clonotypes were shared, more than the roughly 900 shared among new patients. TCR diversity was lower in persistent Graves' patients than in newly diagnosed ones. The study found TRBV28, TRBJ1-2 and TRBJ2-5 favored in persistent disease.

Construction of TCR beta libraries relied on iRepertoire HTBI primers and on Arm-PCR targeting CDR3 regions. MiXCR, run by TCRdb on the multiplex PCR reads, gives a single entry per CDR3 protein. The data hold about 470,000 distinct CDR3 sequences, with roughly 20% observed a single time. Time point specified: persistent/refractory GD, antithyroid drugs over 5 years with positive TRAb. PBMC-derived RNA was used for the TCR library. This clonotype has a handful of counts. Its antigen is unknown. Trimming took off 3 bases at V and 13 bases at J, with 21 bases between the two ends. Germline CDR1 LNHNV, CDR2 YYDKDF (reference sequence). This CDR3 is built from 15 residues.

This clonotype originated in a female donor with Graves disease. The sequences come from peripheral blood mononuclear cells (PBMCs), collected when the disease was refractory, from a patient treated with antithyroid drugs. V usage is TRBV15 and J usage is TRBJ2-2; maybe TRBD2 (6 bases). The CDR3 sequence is CATSSPGGLVTGLFF. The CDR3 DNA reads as TGTGCCACCAGCAGCCCCGGAGGGCTAGTAACGGGGCTGTTTTTT.